This T cell receptor (beta chain) originates from a study of shared clonotypes between healthy human individuals. The table came from immunoSEQ multiplex PCR; TCRdb's copy has only in-frame clones and leaves some out. Altogether about 1.1 million clones are present, 70% to 80% being singletons, with the ten largest covering 0.5% to 0.65%. Trimming cost V 4 bases and J 6 bases, with 8 bases left between them. The CDR3 runs to 12 residues. Germline V gene lookup returns CDR1 SNHLY and CDR2 FYNNEI. This clone came up a few times. This CDR3 is also generated by other DNA sequences in the sample. The sequencing sample was made of memory CD4+ T cells from PBMCs. Subset described: CD45RA-negative fraction. This rearrangement joins TRBV2 to TRBJ2-3; a possible D gene is TRBD2 (5 bases). The clonotype comes from a young man in good health. Some clones in this sample may be carry-over from other donors' samples. The CDR3 loop reads CASSGGPDTQYF. Written as DNA, the CDR3 is TGTGCCAGCAGTGGAGGGCCGGATACGCAGTATTTT.